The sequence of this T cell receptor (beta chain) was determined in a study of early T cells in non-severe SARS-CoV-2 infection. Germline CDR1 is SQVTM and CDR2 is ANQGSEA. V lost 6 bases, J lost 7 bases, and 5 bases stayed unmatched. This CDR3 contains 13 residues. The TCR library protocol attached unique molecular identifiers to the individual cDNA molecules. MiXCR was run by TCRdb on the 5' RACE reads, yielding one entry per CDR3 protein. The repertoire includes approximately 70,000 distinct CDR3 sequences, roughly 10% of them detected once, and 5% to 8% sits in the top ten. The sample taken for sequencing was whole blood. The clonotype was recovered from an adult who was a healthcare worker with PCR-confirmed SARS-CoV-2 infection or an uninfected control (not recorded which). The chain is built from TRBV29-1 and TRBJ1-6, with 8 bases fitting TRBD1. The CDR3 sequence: CSVGQGRNSPLHF. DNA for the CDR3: TGCAGCGTCGGACAGGGTAGAAATTCACCCCTCCACTTT.